This TCR beta chain was identified in a study of cytomegalovirus exposure and HLA in healthy donors. Study-level background: The 100 to 150 validation repertoires were reported in a later analysis to have been generated on the same platform as the approximately 700 first-cohort repertoires.

On this clone: What it binds is unknown.

Study-wide results and caveats: Diagnosis of cytomegalovirus status made by the classifier reportedly showed high specificity and sensitivity. The authors listed approximately 150 TCR beta chains as cytomegalovirus-associated.

Some clones are missing from TCRdb's copy, which holds only in-frame ones; the method was immunoSEQ multiplex PCR. The sample yields a few hundred thousand clones, roughly 85% seen once. The donors were in the 120-subject validation cohort, distinct from the roughly 700-subject first cohort. Germline V gene sequence: CDR1 MDHEN, CDR2 SYDVKM. Trimming at V came to 5 bases and at J to 3 bases, leaving 9 bases not matched to a gene. There are 16 residues in the CDR3. Sequences were obtained from PBMCs. V gene TRBV28 combines with J gene TRBJ2-7; the match to TRBD2 covers 11 bases. This TCR was sampled from a woman under 30 in good health and CMV-seronegative. The CDR3 DNA reads as TGTGCCAGCAGTACAACTAGCGGGGGAGTAAGCTACGAGCAGTACTTC. It is translated as CASSTTSGGVSYEQYF.